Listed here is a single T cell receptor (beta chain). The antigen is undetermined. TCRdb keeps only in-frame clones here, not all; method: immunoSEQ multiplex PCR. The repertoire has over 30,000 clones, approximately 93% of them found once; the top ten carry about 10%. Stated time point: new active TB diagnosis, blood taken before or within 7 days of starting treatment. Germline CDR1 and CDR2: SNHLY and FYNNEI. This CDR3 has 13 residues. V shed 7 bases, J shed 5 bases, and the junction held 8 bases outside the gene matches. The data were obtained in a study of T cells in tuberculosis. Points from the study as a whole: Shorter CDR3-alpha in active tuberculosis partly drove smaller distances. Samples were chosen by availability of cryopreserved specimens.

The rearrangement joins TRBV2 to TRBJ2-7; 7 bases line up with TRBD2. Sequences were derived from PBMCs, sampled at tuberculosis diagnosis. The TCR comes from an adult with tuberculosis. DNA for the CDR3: TGTGCCAGCAAGGCGGGAGAAGCGAACGAGCAGTACTTC. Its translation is CASKAGEANEQYF.